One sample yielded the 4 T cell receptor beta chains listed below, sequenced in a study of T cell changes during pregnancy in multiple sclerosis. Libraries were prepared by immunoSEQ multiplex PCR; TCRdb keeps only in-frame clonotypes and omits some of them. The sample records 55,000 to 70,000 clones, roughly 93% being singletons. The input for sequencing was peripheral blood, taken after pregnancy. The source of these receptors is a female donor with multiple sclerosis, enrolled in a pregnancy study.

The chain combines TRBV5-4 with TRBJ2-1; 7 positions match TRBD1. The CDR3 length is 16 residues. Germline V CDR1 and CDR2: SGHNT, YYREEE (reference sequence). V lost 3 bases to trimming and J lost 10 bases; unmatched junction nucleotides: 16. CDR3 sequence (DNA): TGTGCCAGCAGCTCAGGACAGGCCGACAGGGCGAGGGAGCAGTTCTTC. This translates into CASSSGQADRAREQFF.

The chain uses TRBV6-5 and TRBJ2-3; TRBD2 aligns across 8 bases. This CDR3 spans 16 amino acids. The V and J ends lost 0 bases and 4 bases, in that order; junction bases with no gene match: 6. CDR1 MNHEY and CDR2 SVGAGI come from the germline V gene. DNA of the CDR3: TGTGCCAGCAGTTACTCGGTCGGGAGGGCCGCAGATACGCAGTATTTT. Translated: CASSYSVGRAADTQYF.

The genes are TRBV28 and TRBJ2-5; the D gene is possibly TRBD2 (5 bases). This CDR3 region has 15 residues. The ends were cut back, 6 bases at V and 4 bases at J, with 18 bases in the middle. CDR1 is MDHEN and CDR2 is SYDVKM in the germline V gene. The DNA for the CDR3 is TGTGCCAGCAGGTTAGGACTCTCCGAGTTAGAGACCCAGTACTTC. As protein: CASRLGLSELETQYF.

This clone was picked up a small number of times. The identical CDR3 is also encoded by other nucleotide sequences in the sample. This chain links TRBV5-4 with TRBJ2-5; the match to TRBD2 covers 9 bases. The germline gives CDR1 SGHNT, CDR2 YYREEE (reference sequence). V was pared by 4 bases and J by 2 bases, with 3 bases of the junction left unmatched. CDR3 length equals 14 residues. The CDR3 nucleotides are TGTGCCAGCAGCCTCGGACTAGCGCAAGAGACCCAGTACTTC. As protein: CASSLGLAQETQYF.